What follows are 11 T cell receptor beta chains derived from one specimen sequenced in a study of blood T cell repertoires in COVID-19. Produced via immunoSEQ multiplex PCR; TCRdb's table is partial and in-frame only. Among about 140,000 clones listed, 80% to 90% were seen once. The sequenced material came from PBMCs or T cells enriched from blood (not recorded which). The receptors were gathered from a man in his 60s who had recovered from COVID-19.

This clone turned up a few times. The chain is built from TRBV5-1 and TRBJ1-4; D possibly corresponds to TRBD1 (5 bases). CDR1 and CDR2 from the germline V gene are SGHRS and YFSETQ. The CDR3 consists of 15 residues. V was trimmed by 2 bases and J by 5 bases, leaving 13 bases between them. The CDR3 spells CASSFTGLANEKLFF. CDR3 in DNA: TGCGCCAGCAGCTTTACGGGACTTGCCAATGAAAAACTGTTTTTT.

The chain uses TRBV15 and TRBJ2-2; 7 bases map to TRBD1. V dropped 3 bases and J dropped 3; count of bases not matched to a gene: 10. CDR3 length: 17 amino acids. Germline assignment: CDR1 LNHNV and CDR2 YYDKDF (reference sequence). This CDR3 is CATSSTGDPPYTGELFF. The CDR3 region has the DNA TGTGCCACCAGCAGCACAGGGGACCCGCCGTACACCGGGGAGCTGTTTTTT.

The CDR3 is CASSLDEAGYTF. The CDR3 nucleotides are TGTGCCAGCAGCTTGGATGAGGCTGGCTACACCTTC. The chain joins TRBV5-6 to TRBJ1-2; D call uncertain. CDR3 length: 12 amino acids. V lost 0 bases, J lost 7 bases, and 7 bases lay in between. Germline assignment: CDR1 SGHDT and CDR2 YYEEEE.

The V gene is TRBV3-1 (or the pseudogene TRBV3-2), the J gene TRBJ1-2, with 7 bases identical to TRBD1. Looked up from germline, CDR1 is LGHDT and CDR2 is YNNKEL (reference sequence). Trimming took 4 bases from V and 8 from J; bases not matched to a gene: 16. There are 16 residues in the CDR3. CDR3 coding DNA: TGTGCCAGCAGCCCCCGAACGACAGGGCGGTCTATCGGCTACACCTTC. This codes for CASSPRTTGRSIGYTF.

V gene TRBV6-5 combines with J gene TRBJ1-6; possible D gene TRBD1, 5 bases. With 4 bases removed from V and 10 bases from J, the gap between germline ends came to 11 bases. The CDR3 is made up of 13 amino acids. Germline CDR1 is MNHEY and CDR2 is SVGAGI. The CDR3 loop reads CASSFQGNSPLHF. CDR3 DNA: TGTGCCAGCAGTTTTCAGGGAAACTCACCCCTCCACTTT.

The chain links TRBV5-1 to TRBJ2-1; D possibly corresponds to TRBD2 (6 bases). The CDR3 has 11 residues. The V end was cut by 7 bases, the J end by 8 bases, with 10 bases between. CDR1 is SGHRS, CDR2 YFSETQ, per germline. This CDR3 is CASRGGYEQFF. The DNA for the CDR3 is TGCGCCAGCCGGGGAGGTTATGAGCAGTTCTTC.

This CDR3 reads CASSSATTGSEQYF. The CDR3 nucleotides read TGTGCCAGCTCATCGGCTACTACAGGGTCCGAGCAGTACTTC. V is TRBV18 and J is TRBJ2-7; possible D gene TRBD1, 6 bases. Trimming took 5 bases from V and 6 from J, leaving 17 bases between them. Germline CDR1 reads KGHSH; CDR2 reads LQKENI. The CDR3 totals 14 residues.

The V gene is TRBV6-5, the J gene TRBJ2-1; TRBD1 matches 7 bases. Germline trimming cut 8 bases from V and 15 bases from J; bases unmatched to any gene: 13. Per the germline V gene, CDR1 is MNHEY and CDR2 is SVGAGI. This CDR3 comprises 12 residues. DNA of the CDR3: TGTGCCAGCCTGGAGTACCCACAGGGGAGGTTCTTC. Translation gives CASLEYPQGRFF.

On this clone itself: The sample has other DNA sequences that encode this CDR3 too. The J gene is TRBJ1-2, the V gene TRBV27, with D perhaps matching TRBD1 (6 bases). The germline gives CDR1 MNHEY, CDR2 SMNVEV (reference sequence). The CDR3 is made up of 15 amino acids. Trimming took 4 bases from V and 0 from J, leaving 12 bases between them. The CDR3 region is CASSSPDRANYGYTF. The DNA of the CDR3 is TGTGCCAGCAGTTCACCGGACAGAGCTAACTATGGCTACACCTTC.

The chain employs TRBV7-8 and TRBJ1-3; 8 positions agree with TRBD1. The CDR3 sequence is 17 residues long. CDR1 and CDR2 (germline): SGHVS, FQNEAQ. The V segment lost 1 base and the J segment 3 bases; nucleotides outside the gene matches: 8. In DNA form, the CDR3 reads TGTGCCAGCAGCTTAGTAATTTCAGGGGGCATTGGAAACACCATATATTTT. This translates into CASSLVISGGIGNTIYF. The complete variable domain, with remaining parts taken from reference TRBV7-8 and TRBJ1-3, reads GAGVSQSPRYKVAKRGQDVALRCDPISGHVSLFWYQQALGQGPEFLTYFQNEAQLDKSGLPSDRFFAERPEGSVSTLKIQRTQQEDSAVYLCASSLVISGGIGNTIYFGEGSWLTVV.

The chain is built from TRBV10-1 and TRBJ2-7, with TRBD1 identical over 7 bases. Per germline, CDR1 WNHNN and CDR2 SYGVQD (reference sequence). The CDR3 extends over 16 amino acids. Trimming took 1 base from V and 7 from J; bases not matched to a gene: 13. The CDR3 DNA follows: TGCGCCAGCAGTGAGTACCACCGAGACAGGGAATCGGAGCAGTACTTC. Amino acids: CASSEYHRDRESEQYF.